Listed here are 10 T cell receptor beta chains from one sample, sequenced in a study of T cell responses to AZD1222 COVID-19 vaccine. Assay used: immunoSEQ multiplex PCR; TCRdb lists only in-frame clones, some missing. The table records about 98,000 clones, 85% to 90% of them present only once. This material consisted of peripheral blood, taken on day 0 of MenACWY control vaccination. The receptors shown here come from an adult in good health.

The chain is built from TRBV19 and TRBJ1-5; no clear D gene. This CDR3 has 9 residues. Per germline, CDR1 LNHDA and CDR2 SQIVND (reference sequence). This CDR3 reads CDINQPQHF. The CDR3, as DNA: TGTGACATAAATCAGCCCCAGCATTTT.

The chain carries TRBV25-1 and TRBJ2-1, with 14 bases identical to TRBD2. Germline CDR1 and CDR2: MGHDK and SYGVNS. There are 18 residues in the CDR3. V lost 4 bases to trimming and J lost 2 bases; unmatched junction nucleotides: 7. The CDR3 is CASSGWTSGGTTYNEQFF. In nucleotides, the CDR3 is TGTGCCAGCAGTGGATGGACTAGCGGGGGGACGACCTACAATGAGCAGTTCTTC.

The chain recombines TRBV9 with TRBJ2-3; D may match TRBD1 or TRBD2 (6 bases each). The CDR3 has 16 amino acids. Germline V CDR1 and CDR2: SGDLS, YYNGEE. The germline V and J ends were trimmed by 4 bases and 1 base, with 16 bases remaining between them. The DNA of the CDR3 is TGTGCCAGCAGCCCCCGGGAAGGGGGGCGCACAGATACGCAGTATTTT. Its protein is CASSPREGGRTDTQYF.

Many counts were recorded for this clone. The genes are TRBV4-1 and TRBJ2-7; TRBD1 agrees at 8 bases. V gave up 4 bases and J gave up 5 bases; unmatched junction bases: 7. Germline-derived CDR1 and CDR2 are MGHRA and YSYEKL. This CDR3 comprises 14 residues. The CDR3 loop is CASSPGQGGDEQYF. Here the CDR3 DNA reads TGCGCCAGCAGCCCCGGACAGGGAGGCGACGAGCAGTACTTC.

This clone is a singleton in its sample. The rearrangement joins TRBV6-1 to TRBJ2-7; possible D gene TRBD2, 6 bases. The CDR3 is 16 residues long. Germline V lookup: CDR1 MNHNS, CDR2 SASEGT. V was clipped by 3 bases and J by 3 bases, with 18 bases between them. For the CDR3, the DNA is TGTGCCAGCAGTGACGAGGGACTTCCAGCAAGCTACGAGCAGTACTTC. This translates into CASSDEGLPASYEQYF.

The chain joins TRBV7-8 to TRBJ2-1, with D tentatively TRBD1 (7 bases). Germline V lookup: CDR1 SGHVS, CDR2 FQNEAQ. The V end was cut by 4 bases, the J end by 0 bases, with 16 bases between. This CDR3 is 17 amino acids long. CDR3 in amino acids: CASSSRTGGYSYNEQFF. As DNA, the CDR3 is TGTGCCAGCAGCTCCAGGACAGGAGGGTACTCCTACAATGAGCAGTTCTTC.

This chain joins TRBV19 and TRBJ1-6, with D possibly being TRBD1 (5 bases). V was cut by 2 bases and J by 7 bases, with 9 bases left in between. The CDR3 is 14 residues long. Germline V lookup: CDR1 LNHDA, CDR2 SQIVND (reference sequence). CDR3 in DNA: TGTGCCAGTAGTATACAGGGTACCAATTCACCCCTCCACTTT. This encodes CASSIQGTNSPLHF.

The rearrangement joins TRBV29-1 to TRBJ2-1, with no clear D. Germline V gene lookup returns CDR1 SQVTM and CDR2 ANQGSEA. Trimming took off 0 bases at V and 7 bases at J, with 4 bases between the two ends. CDR3 size: 11 residues. In DNA, the CDR3 is TGCAGCGTTGAAGAACAGAATGAGCAGTTCTTC. This sequence encodes CSVEEQNEQFF.

This chain connects TRBV5-1 to TRBJ1-5; D is ambiguous. Per the germline V gene, CDR1 is SGHRS and CDR2 is YFSETQ. Trimming stripped 4 bases from V and 7 bases from J, with 15 bases between. CDR3 size: 14 residues. CDR3 bases: TGCGCCAGCAGCCCCGGGCCAGAAGGGCAGCCCCAGCATTTT. Translated, it gives CASSPGPEGQPQHF.

The CDR3 DNA reads TGTGCCACCAGCAGAGATGGGGGGGCCTCTGGAAACACCATATATTTT. Translated, it gives CATSRDGGASGNTIYF. V and J are TRBV15 and TRBJ1-3, with D perhaps matching TRBD1 (6 bases). This CDR3 comprises 16 residues. Germline loops: CDR1 LNHNV, CDR2 YYDKDF (reference sequence). Trimming took 0 bases from V and 0 from J, leaving 9 bases between them. Full variable domain (outside the CDR3, taken from reference TRBV15 and TRBJ1-3): DAMVIQNPRYQVTQFGKPVTLSCSQTLNHNVMYWYQQKSSQAPKLLFHYYDKDFNNEADTPDNFQSRRPNTSFCFLDIRSPGLGDTAMYLCATSRDGGASGNTIYFGEGSWLTVV.